This T cell receptor beta chain was sequenced during a study of blood T cell repertoires in COVID-19. In the study overall: The samples span acute and convalescent COVID-19 from the United States, Italy and Spain. The cDNA or gDNA used as material had been derived from T cells, B-cell-depleted T cells, or PBMCs.

Germline lookup yields CDR1 SGHNT and CDR2 YYREEE (reference sequence). The CDR3 runs to 15 residues. Unmatched junction bases numbered 7, after V lost 2 bases and J lost 2 bases. Per the original methods: Amplified reference gene primers provided the basis for estimating nucleated cell counts. The repertoire was sequenced with immunoSEQ multiplex PCR; TCRdb's copy has only in-frame clones and lacks some. The D gene and trimming were derived from the DNA, and the V and J assignments and clone size from that table. The sample contains over 50,000 clones, around 87% of which appear only once. The V gene is TRBV5-4, the J gene TRBJ2-7; 7 bases match TRBD1. This clonotype was sampled from a man aged 55 to 70 with acute or convalescent COVID-19. The source material was peripheral blood. The CDR3 loop reads CASSFGQDRTYEQYF. The CDR3 DNA follows: TGTGCCAGCAGCTTCGGACAGGACCGAACCTACGAGCAGTACTTC.